This T cell receptor (beta chain) was recovered during a study of cytomegalovirus exposure and HLA in healthy donors (dated by TCRdb to the late 2010s). Describing the broader study: An earlier analysis of fewer than 750 of the donors reported about 280 Gb of sequence data and 117 million unique TCR beta sequences obtained from around 190 million T cells. The study combined high-throughput TCR immunosequencing, statistical association of individual TCRs with disease status, and machine learning to predict cytomegalovirus infection status. Among a few hundred genotyped donors of the cohort, an average of approximately 240,000 unique TCR beta nucleotide sequences were sequenced per donor, around 20% of them non-productive. Both class I and class II loci were covered by HLA typing, at four-digit resolution. Along with the roughly 710-subject first cohort, a separate validation cohort of over a hundred different subjects was used. An early release that covered about 600 HLA-typed donors contained around 300 gigabases of sequencing data and 75 million to 100 million unique TCR sequences. Typing coverage differed by locus: A, B, C, DRB1 and DQB1 were typed in roughly 620-630 donors, DQA1 in about 550, DPA1 in approximately 610, and DPB1 in around 440. In an earlier analysis of more than 550 of the donors, high-throughput TCR beta sequencing was used to judge whether each TCR beta V gene segment behaved as functional or pseudogenic. The study used immunosequencing to profile the T cell repertoires of around 600 subjects and linked those repertoires to cytomegalovirus serostatus. Four to six DR-DQ haplotypes were handled as single units for association and clustering, since linkage in the cohort was strong. Donor age, sex, ethnicity and CMV serostatus were collected together with the repertoire data. Every repertoire in the discovery cohort had been generated on one and the same sequencing platform. In the later analysis, no new phenotypic data were used to find candidate immune exposures; instead, reliance was placed on TCR beta sequences and their occurrence across donors. In a later analysis, previously published TCR beta repertoires from roughly 710 donors were re-analyzed and high-resolution HLA genotyping was added so that TCR occurrence patterns could be studied. A later genetic analysis used genome-wide SNP genotypes for about 55% of the 666 donors, treating that subset as a discovery cohort. The study aimed to test whether signatures of past pathogen exposure could be identified by cataloging public T cell receptors. Among the approximately 430 genotyped donors, 75% to 90% belonged to the genetic ancestry cluster associated with self-reported Caucasian donors. Broad study findings and their caveats: Compared with the roughly 670-donor mean, donors in an Asian-associated ancestry cluster had fewer N-insertions in productive TCRs, according to a later genetic analysis. Correlated functional status among segregating V segments might reflect linkage disequilibrium, but an unknown experimental factor could not be ruled out. In a later analysis, TCR association rates were found to vary across HLA loci, with the most associated TCRs seen for DRB1 alleles and the fewest for HLA-C alleles. A further reported finding was that TCR beta sequences accurately predicted the HLA-A and HLA-B alleles for most subjects in the first cohort. In this cohort, only TCR beta chains were sequenced, and detectable features were limited by the absence of alpha or paired-chain data. The 87-base-pair reads could not distinguish some IMGT-functional V segments, including TRBV6-2 and TRBV6-3, so those segments were excluded. For the cohort, immune exposure information was limited to CMV serostatus. Sequencing depth was assumed to be roughly uniform across donors in the presence/absence analyses, though that assumption may not hold. Strong co-occurrence of HLA alleles, especially DR and DQ, made assigning TCR associations to individual alleles difficult. The authors suggested that the approach could potentially be generalized to other disease states and immunological phenotypes. A later genetic analysis associated a missense DCLRE1C variant with V-gene and J-gene trimming of TCR beta chains, and an independent cohort replicated the association. Several of the top co-occurrence clusters appeared to be linked to parvovirus B19, influenza, CMV and Epstein-Barr virus, according to a later analysis. A few of the identified cytomegalovirus-associated TCR beta chains were confirmed in vitro to be specific for cytomegalovirus antigens. The sequencing pipeline was judged likely to have produced a cluster of highly shared sequence variants as a technical artifact. In a later analysis, some 18,000 TCR beta sequences were associated with specific HLA alleles at a false discovery rate of 0.05. Cytomegalovirus status was reported to be diagnosed by the classifier with high specificity and sensitivity in both the original and validation cohorts. In a later analysis, HLA-associated TCR beta chains showed more clonal expansion and lower generation probabilities than non-associated chains that were equally common. In a later analysis, most CMV-associated TCR beta chains were found to appear HLA-restricted, with HLA associations seemingly driven largely by CMV exposure. Across donors, most TCR sequences were observed very rarely, whereas some public TCRs were present in many individuals. In the study, about 150 TCR beta chains were listed as associated with cytomegalovirus. Broadly in line with IMGT annotations, most TCR beta V segments showed up in productive rearrangements about 87% or about 30% of the time in an earlier analysis of 587 of the donors. Because HLA typing was unavailable for some donors at each locus, only the typed subset was used in association tests. Because counts were too low, roughly 17 rarely observed V segments, including chromosome 9 orphons, were left out of the earlier analysis of a few hundred of the donors.

Libraries came from the immunoSEQ multiplex PCR assay. For the multiplex PCR, a mixture combining 60 forward primers for TCR Vbeta segments and 13 reverse primers for TCR Jbeta segments was used. The CDR3 region of rearranged TCR beta genes was amplified from genomic DNA with a multiplex PCR assay. The amplified TCR beta libraries were sequenced on the Illumina HiSeq System as 87-base-pair reads. Processing in the source paper ran as follows. A later analysis counted approximately 74 million unique TCR beta chains across the 550 to 750 repertoires, and roughly 11 million of these chains were shared by at least two donors. Raw reads were error-corrected and collapsed into unique sequences with a nearest-neighbor algorithm that merged closely related sequences to remove PCR and sequencing errors. V, D and J gene segments were assigned by aligning CDR3 sequences to IMGT reference sequences. For a sequence to be retained, a match of at least six nucleotides to both a V gene segment and a J gene segment was required. Rearrangements were classified as productive when the CDR3 lacked stop codons and remained in frame with V and J, and all other rearrangements were classified as non-productive. CDR3 was defined by IMGT convention, running from the second conserved V-encoded cysteine to the conserved J-encoded phenylalanine. The earlier analysis of fewer than 750 of the donors excluded sequences that lacked an unambiguous match to a single V gene segment. An earlier analysis of 587 of the donors called V segments functional above 56.7% productive rearrangements and segregating when the between-donor standard deviation exceeded 5%. A statistical classification framework was built to diagnose cytomegalovirus status from the catalog of TCR beta chain sequences. In a later analysis, V and J genes were assigned by comparing TCR nucleotide sequences against IMGT/GENE-DB human TR gene sequences. In a later analysis, CDR3 sequences and most-parsimonious VDJ recombination scenarios were assigned using the TCRdist pipeline. In a later analysis, each TCR beta chain was defined by its CDR3 amino acid sequence together with its V-gene family, and reads lacking a unique V-gene family were excluded. In a later analysis, 550 to 650 highly shared, low-generation-probability nucleotide sequences were removed to address suspected cross-contamination and a sequencing artifact. In a later analysis, a clonal expansion index was calculated for each public chain from normalized within-repertoire ranks of inferred template counts. In a later analysis, generation probabilities were computed using a VDJ recombination model fitted to out-of-frame rearrangements, and the results were checked against IGoR. In a later analysis, TCR-TCR, TCR-HLA and TCR-CMV co-occurrence was scored with hypergeometric tests, and a repertoire-size bias correction was applied to TCR pairs. To estimate false discovery rates, a later analysis permuted the HLA or CMV assignments 20 times. In a later analysis, co-occurring TCRs were grouped with DBSCAN, and TCRdist sequence similarity was added when clustering was performed within HLA-allele-positive subsets. For co-occurrence clustering, repertoires with fewer than 30,000 or more than 120,000 public chains were excluded, along with a handful of repertoires with anomalous nucleotide sharing. TCRdb obtained this table from immuneACCESS and retained in-frame rearrangements with V and J assigned. These tables miss some clones; where compared with another copy, unresolved V genes account for less than half of the shortfall, and the remainder is unexplained. That table is the source of V, J and clone size, and D and trimming were worked out from the DNA. Present in this sample are approximately 130,000 clones, roughly four fifths of which were seen just once. The leading ten clones occupy approximately 3% of the sample.

In regard to this clone: Its cognate antigen has yet to be identified. No base-level quality is on record; no much larger clone is a single base apart.

V gives up 4 bases and J gives up 5 bases, and the segment between their germline ends measures 12 bases. CDR1 MNHEY and CDR2 SMNVEV are derived from the germline V gene (reference sequence). Including the terminal cysteine and phenylalanine, the CDR3 comprises 14 residues. Only CDR3 DNA remains: 42 bases, in frame from the first base. In total, 500 to 700 healthy bone marrow donors made up the cohort. All cohort members were sampled while nominally healthy, although unrecorded immune exposures were likely present. The donor tested CMV seronegative, placing the donor among the roughly 350 seronegative members of the cohort. Each donor provided a peripheral blood sample, and peripheral blood mononuclear cells were used for TCR beta sequencing. Genomic DNA was extracted from the blood cell samples with the Qiagen DNeasy Blood Extraction Kit.

The V and J genes are TRBV27 and TRBJ1-5; the D gene assignment is ambiguous. The TCR sequence derives from a boy aged 2 to 10 in good health and CMV-seronegative. The sample comprised PBMCs. Here the CDR3 is given as CASSYEGGYQPQHF. The DNA sequence is TGTGCCAGCAGTTACGAGGGAGGGTATCAGCCCCAGCATTTT.